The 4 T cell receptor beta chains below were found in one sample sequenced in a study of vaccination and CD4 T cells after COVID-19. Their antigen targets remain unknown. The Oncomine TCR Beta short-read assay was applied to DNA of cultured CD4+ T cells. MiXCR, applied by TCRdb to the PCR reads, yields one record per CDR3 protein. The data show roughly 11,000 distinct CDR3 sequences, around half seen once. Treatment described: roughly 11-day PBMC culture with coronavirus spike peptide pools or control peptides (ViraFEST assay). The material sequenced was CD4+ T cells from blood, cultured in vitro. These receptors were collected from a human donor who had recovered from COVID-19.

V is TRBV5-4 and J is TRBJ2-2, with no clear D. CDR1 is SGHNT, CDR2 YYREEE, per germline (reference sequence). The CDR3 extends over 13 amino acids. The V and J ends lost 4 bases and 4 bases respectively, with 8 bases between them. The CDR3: CASSPHSTGELFF. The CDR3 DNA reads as TGTGCCAGCAGCCCGCATTCCACCGGGGAGCTGTTTTTT.

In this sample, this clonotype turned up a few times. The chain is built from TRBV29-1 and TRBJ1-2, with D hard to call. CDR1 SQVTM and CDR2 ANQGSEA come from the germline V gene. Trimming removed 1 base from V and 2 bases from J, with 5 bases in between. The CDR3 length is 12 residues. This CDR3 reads CSVEAPNYGYTF. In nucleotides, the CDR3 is TGCAGCGTTGAAGCGCCAAACTATGGCTACACCTTC.

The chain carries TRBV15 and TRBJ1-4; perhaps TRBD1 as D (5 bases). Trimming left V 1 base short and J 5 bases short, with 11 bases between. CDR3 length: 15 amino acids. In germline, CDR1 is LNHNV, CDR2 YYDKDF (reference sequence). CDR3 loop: CATSRVSRENEKLFF. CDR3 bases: TGTGCCACCAGCAGAGTAAGCAGGGAGAATGAAAAACTGTTTTTT.

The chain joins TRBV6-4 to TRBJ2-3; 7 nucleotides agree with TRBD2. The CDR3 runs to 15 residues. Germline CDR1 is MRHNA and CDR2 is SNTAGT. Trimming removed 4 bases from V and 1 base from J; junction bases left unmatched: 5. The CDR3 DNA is TGTGCCAGCAGTGTGGCGGGGGAGGGCACAGATACGCAGTATTTT. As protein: CASSVAGEGTDTQYF.